The clone carrying this TCR beta chain was recorded a few times. The antigen remains unidentified. Amplification of TCR alpha and beta CDR3 regions from RNA used iRepertoire nested multiplex PCR. One-step reverse transcription and amplification started from approximately 100-400 ng of tissue mRNA or PBMC total RNA. MiXCR, run by TCRdb on the multiplex PCR reads, gives a single entry per CDR3 protein. This table holds 150,000 to 200,000 distinct CDR3 sequences, 32% found once. The sample belongs to a study of glioma-infiltrating T cells. Broader study findings: Non-neoplastic patients had below-expected tissue-blood divergence, while all gliomas exceeded expectation. CDR3 overlap between tissue and blood was very small.

CDR1 WSHSY and CDR2 SAAADI come from the germline V gene. The CDR3 spans 16 residues. The ends were cut back, 5 bases at V and 3 bases at J, with 19 bases in the middle. This receptor was taken from a human donor with low-grade glioma or glioblastoma, undergoing nonglioma brain surgery, or in good health (not recorded which). Sequenced input: glioma tissue, nonneoplastic brain tissue, or PBMCs (not recorded which). The rearrangement joins TRBV10-2 to TRBJ1-1; unclear D gene. The CDR3 DNA is TGCGCCAGCAGTTTGACGGCAGCCTCATCCCACACTGAAGCTTTCTTT. It is translated as CASSLTAASSHTEAFF.